This T cell receptor (beta chain) was documented in a study of cytomegalovirus exposure and HLA in healthy donors. Whole-study findings and limits: In a later analysis, parvovirus B19, influenza, CMV and Epstein-Barr virus appeared linked to several top co-occurrence clusters. A later analysis linked a missense DCLRE1C variant to TCR beta V- and J-gene trimming.

Healthy bone marrow donors formed the donor group. Turning to this clone: Its specificity is not known. The sample has other DNA sequences that encode this CDR3 too.

The CDR3 has 13 amino acids. CDR1 is GTSNPN and CDR2 is SVGIG in the germline V gene (reference sequence). V dropped 2 bases and J dropped 4 bases, with 9 bases sitting between them. 13 Jbeta primers and 60 Vbeta primers were used for the PCR. Assay used: immunoSEQ multiplex PCR; TCRdb lists only in-frame clones, some missing. The repertoire consists of about 160,000 clones, with 82% occurring once and the leading ten covering 1.5%. This TCR came from a girl between 10 and 17 years old in good health and CMV-seropositive. The chain has TRBV30 and TRBJ1-5, with D perhaps matching TRBD1 (6 bases). Material for sequencing was PBMCs. The CDR3 DNA sequence: TGTGCCTGGAGTCTACAGGGTAATCAGCCCCAGCATTTT. Amino acid sequence: CAWSLQGNQPQHF.